Below, 10 T cell receptor beta chains from the same sample are listed, as sequenced in a study of cytomegalovirus exposure and HLA in healthy donors. Primers: 60 Vbeta forward and 13 Jbeta reverse. TCRdb keeps only in-frame clones here, not all; method: immunoSEQ multiplex PCR. In the table there are about 170,000 clones, 75% to 90% of which are singletons. The sample comprised PBMCs. The receptor set was obtained from a boy aged 2-9 years in good health and CMV-seronegative.

The genes are TRBV6-5 and TRBJ2-5, with TRBD2 matching 7 bases. Looked up from germline, CDR1 is MNHEY and CDR2 is SVGAGI. This CDR3 region has 16 residues. V was pared by 4 bases and J by 4 bases, with 12 bases of the junction left unmatched. Here the CDR3 reads CASSSPLRGVRETQYF. CDR3 sequence (DNA): TGTGCCAGCAGTTCCCCCCTTCGGGGGGTAAGAGAGACCCAGTACTTC.

This sequence joins TRBV5-1 and TRBJ1-5, with D unresolved. Trimming stripped 0 bases from V and 6 bases from J, with 7 bases between. The CDR3 sequence is 13 residues long. The germline V gene encodes CDR1 SGHRS and CDR2 YFSETQ. The CDR3 nucleotides are TGCGCCAGCAGCTTGGGGCCGCCTCAGCCCCAGCATTTT. Translating it yields CASSLGPPQPQHF.

V and J are TRBV19 and TRBJ1-2; maybe TRBD1 (6 bases). CDR3 length equals 15 residues. Germline CDR1 LNHDA, CDR2 SQIVND (reference sequence). Between the trimmed V and J ends, which lost 4 bases and 8 bases, there was a span of 20 bases. CDR3: CASSTYVGQREGYTF. CDR3 nucleotide sequence: TGTGCCAGTAGTACTTACGTTGGACAGCGCGAAGGCTACACCTTC.

V is TRBV5-1 and J is TRBJ2-3, with a tentative D call TRBD2 (6 bases). The V gene lost 4 bases and the J gene lost 7 bases, with 22 bases spanning the gap. Per the germline V gene, CDR1 is SGHRS and CDR2 is YFSETQ. The CDR3 length is 16 residues. The CDR3: CASSAARDSGRNTQYF. The DNA for the CDR3 is TGCGCCAGCAGCGCGGCCCGGGACTCGGGCAGGAATACGCAGTATTTT.

The rearrangement joins TRBV6-1 to TRBJ2-2; TRBD1 matches 8 bases. The V gene end was trimmed by 2 bases and the J gene end by 7 bases; junction bases not matched to a gene: 15. Germline V gene lookup returns CDR1 MNHNS and CDR2 SASEGT. The CDR3 spans 18 residues. This chain's CDR3 is CASSERGRGRPRDGELFF. The CDR3 DNA sequence: TGTGCCAGCAGTGAACGAGGCAGGGGGCGACCCCGGGACGGGGAGCTGTTTTTT.

For the CDR3, the DNA is TGTGCCAGCAGTCCAAGAAGGAGTCCCGGCACAGATACGCAGTATTTT. It is translated as CASSPRRSPGTDTQYF. The rearrangement links TRBV28 to TRBJ2-3; no definite D call. The CDR3 runs 16 residues. Germline CDR1 MDHEN, CDR2 SYDVKM. The ends were cut back, 5 bases at V and 1 base at J, with 16 bases in the middle.

The sample holds one count of this clone. This chain uses TRBV4-1 with TRBJ2-1, with 9 bases lining up with TRBD1. The V and J ends lost 5 bases and 7 bases, in that order; junction bases with no gene match: 12. The CDR3 sequence is 16 residues long. In germline, CDR1 is MGHRA, CDR2 YSYEKL. The CDR3 DNA follows: TGCGCCAGCAGCTACCTGGACGGGACAGGGCAAAATGAGCAGTTCTTC. This encodes CASSYLDGTGQNEQFF.

This clone was detected only once. The chain couples TRBV27 to TRBJ2-2; 7 nucleotides agree with TRBD2. Germline lookup yields CDR1 MNHEY and CDR2 SMNVEV (reference sequence). Unmatched junction bases numbered 12, after V lost 5 bases and J lost 3 bases. This CDR3 has 17 residues. In nucleotides, the CDR3 is TGTGCCAGCAGTCCCTCACCGGGGCTAGCGGACACCGGGGAGCTGTTTTTT. Protein product: CASSPSPGLADTGELFF.

This chain connects TRBV30 to TRBJ1-5, with TRBD1 as a possible D gene (6 bases). The CDR3 spans 14 residues. With 3 bases removed from V and 5 bases from J, the gap between germline ends came to 14 bases. Germline V gene data show CDR1 as GTSNPN and CDR2 as SVGIG (reference sequence). The CDR3: CAWSSQGPHQPQHF. The CDR3 DNA is TGTGCCTGGAGCTCTCAGGGGCCCCATCAGCCCCAGCATTTT.

This chain connects TRBV7-6 to TRBJ2-7, with 11 bases fitting TRBD2. The CDR3 consists of 16 residues. With V trimmed by 1 base and J by 2 bases, 4 bases remained unmatched. CDR1 is SGHVS and CDR2 is FNYEAQ in the germline V gene. The CDR3 spells CASSLGGTSGTYEQYF. CDR3 sequence (DNA): TGTGCCAGCAGCTTAGGGGGGACTAGCGGCACCTACGAGCAGTACTTC.